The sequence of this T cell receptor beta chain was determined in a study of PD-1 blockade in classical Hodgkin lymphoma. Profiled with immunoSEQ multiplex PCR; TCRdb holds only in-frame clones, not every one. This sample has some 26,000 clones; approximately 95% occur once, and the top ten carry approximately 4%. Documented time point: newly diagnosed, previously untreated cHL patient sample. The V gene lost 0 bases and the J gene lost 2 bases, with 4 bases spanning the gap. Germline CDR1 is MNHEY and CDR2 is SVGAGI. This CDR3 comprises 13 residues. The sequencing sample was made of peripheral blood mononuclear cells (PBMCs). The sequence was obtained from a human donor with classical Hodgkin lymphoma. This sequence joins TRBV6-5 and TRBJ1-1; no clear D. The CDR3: CASSYSENTEAFF. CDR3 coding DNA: TGTGCCAGCAGTTACTCGGAAAACACTGAAGCTTTCTTT.